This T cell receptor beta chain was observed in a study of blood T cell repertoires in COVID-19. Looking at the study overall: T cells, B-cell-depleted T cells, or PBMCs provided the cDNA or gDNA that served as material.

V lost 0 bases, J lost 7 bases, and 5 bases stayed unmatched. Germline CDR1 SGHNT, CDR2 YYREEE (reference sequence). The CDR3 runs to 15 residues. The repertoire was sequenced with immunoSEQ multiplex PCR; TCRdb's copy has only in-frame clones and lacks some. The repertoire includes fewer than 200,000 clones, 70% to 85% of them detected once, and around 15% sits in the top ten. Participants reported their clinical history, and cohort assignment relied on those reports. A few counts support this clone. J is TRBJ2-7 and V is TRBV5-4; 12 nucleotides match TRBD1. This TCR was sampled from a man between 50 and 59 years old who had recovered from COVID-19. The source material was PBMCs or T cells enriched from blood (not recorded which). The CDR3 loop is CASSLGDRGRREQYF. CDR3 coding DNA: TGTGCCAGCAGCTTGGGGGACAGGGGGCGCCGAGAGCAGTACTTC.